This T cell receptor (beta chain) derives from a study of blood T cell repertoires in COVID-19. Study in general: The origin of the acute and convalescent COVID-19 samples was the United States, Italy and Spain. From T cells, B-cell-depleted T cells, or PBMCs came the material, which was cDNA or gDNA.

In the source study's methods: Amplification from reference gene primers served as the basis for estimated nucleated cell counts. TCRdb keeps only in-frame clones here, not all; method: immunoSEQ multiplex PCR. Clonal size and the V and J genes are those of that table, whereas D and trimming came from the DNA. The data hold about 77,000 clones, with 75% to 90% observed a single time. This sequence originates from a woman in her seventies with acute or convalescent COVID-19. The sample taken for sequencing was peripheral blood.

The CDR3 loop is CASTWDINTEAFF. The DNA of the CDR3 is TGTGCCAGCACCTGGGACATAAACACTGAAGCTTTCTTT. This chain connects TRBV2 to TRBJ1-1, with a weak D call TRBD1 (6 bases). The germline gives CDR1 SNHLY, CDR2 FYNNEI. V was shortened by 7 bases and J by 2 bases, with 11 bases between the two germline ends. This CDR3 has 13 amino acids.